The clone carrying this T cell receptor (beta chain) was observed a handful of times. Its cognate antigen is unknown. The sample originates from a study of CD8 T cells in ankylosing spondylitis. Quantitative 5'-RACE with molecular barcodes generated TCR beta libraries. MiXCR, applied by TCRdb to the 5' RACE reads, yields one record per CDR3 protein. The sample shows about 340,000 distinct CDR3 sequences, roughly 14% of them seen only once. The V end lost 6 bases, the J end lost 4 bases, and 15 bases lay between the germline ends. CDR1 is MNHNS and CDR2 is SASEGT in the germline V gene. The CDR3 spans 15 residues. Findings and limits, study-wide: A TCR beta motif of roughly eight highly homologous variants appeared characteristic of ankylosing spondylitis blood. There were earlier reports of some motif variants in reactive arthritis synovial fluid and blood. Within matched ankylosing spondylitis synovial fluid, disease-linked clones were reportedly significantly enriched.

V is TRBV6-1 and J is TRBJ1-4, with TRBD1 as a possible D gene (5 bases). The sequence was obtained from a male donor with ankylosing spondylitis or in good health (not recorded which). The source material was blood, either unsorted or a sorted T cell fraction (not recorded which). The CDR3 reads CASRPRQKFNEKLFF. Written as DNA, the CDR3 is TGTGCCAGCAGGCCAAGACAGAAGTTTAATGAAAAACTGTTTTTT.